What follows are 22 T cell receptor beta chains derived from one specimen sequenced in a study of siplizumab effects on memory and regulatory T cells. This table comes from immunoSEQ multiplex PCR, and its TCRdb copy is limited to in-frame clones, with some not included. The table shows about 75,000 clones, with 93% occurring only once. The sequencing input was CD8+ T cells sorted from blood. The receptors derive from a human donor in good health.

The chain has TRBV5-4 and TRBJ2-2; D may be TRBD2 (5 bases). CDR3 length equals 16 residues. Per the germline V gene, CDR1 is SGHNT and CDR2 is YYREEE (reference sequence). The V gene lost 4 bases and the J gene lost 2 bases, with 15 bases spanning the gap. CDR3 in DNA: TGTGCCAGCAGCCCTGAGGGCTTAGGAAACACCGGGGAGCTGTTTTTT. As protein: CASSPEGLGNTGELFF.

Points on this clone: The junction departs from germline at one end; a sequencing error may be responsible. The chain links TRBV28 to TRBJ1-2; 7 nucleotides match TRBD1. The CDR3 consists of 13 residues. The germline CDR1 and CDR2 sequences are MDHEN and SYDVKM. CDR3 in amino acids: CASNLQGNYGYTF. The CDR3, as DNA: TGTGCCAGCAATTTACAGGGGAACTATGGCTACACCTTC.

The chain couples TRBV5-6 to TRBJ2-7; unclear D gene. V was cut by 2 bases and J by 2 bases, with 8 bases left in between. Germline V lookup: CDR1 SGHDT, CDR2 YYEEEE. The CDR3 is made up of 13 amino acids. The CDR3 region is CASSFGLTYEQYF. In nucleotides, the CDR3 is TGTGCCAGCAGCTTCGGTCTGACCTACGAGCAGTACTTC.

The rearrangement uses TRBV9 and TRBJ2-1; no definite D call. Germline lookup yields CDR1 SGDLS and CDR2 YYNGEE. The CDR3 consists of 13 residues. The V end lost 4 bases, the J end lost 10 bases, and 15 bases lay between the germline ends. CDR3 amino acids: CASSSVVPGEQFF. CDR3 DNA: TGTGCCAGCAGCTCCGTAGTCCCTGGCGAGCAGTTCTTC. Drawing the rest from reference TRBV9 and TRBJ2-1, the complete variable domain is DSGVTQTPKHLITATGQRVTLRCSPRSGDLSVYWYQQSLDQGLQFLIQYYNGEERAKGNILERFSAQQFPDLHSELNLSSLELGDSALYFCASSSVVPGEQFFGPGTRLTVL.

The chain has TRBV27 and TRBJ1-4, with D possibly TRBD1 on 6 matching bases. Trimming shortened V by 2 bases and J by 4 bases, and 8 bases separated the two germline ends. This CDR3 has 14 residues. Germline CDR1 MNHEY, CDR2 SMNVEV (reference sequence). CDR3: CASSLQGYNEKLFF. Written as DNA, the CDR3 is TGTGCCAGCAGTTTACAGGGGTATAATGAAAAACTGTTTTTT.

The table lists this clone with a few counts. The chain has TRBV7-9 and TRBJ2-3; tentative D call: TRBD2 (5 bases). CDR3 length: 17 residues. Germline V lookup: CDR1 SEHNR, CDR2 FQNEAQ (reference sequence). V lost 4 bases and J lost 0, with 17 bases in between. The CDR3 DNA is TGTGCCAGCAGCTCCGATTTACAGCTAGCTAGCACAGATACGCAGTATTTT. This encodes CASSSDLQLASTDTQYF.

This sequence joins TRBV6-1 and TRBJ1-6, with D unclear. In germline, CDR1 is MNHNS, CDR2 SASEGT. The CDR3 sequence is 14 residues long. V was clipped by 4 bases and J by 5 bases, with 9 bases between them. The CDR3, as DNA: TGTGCCAGCAGTGTGTCTCAAGATAATTCACCCCTCCACTTT. Protein product: CASSVSQDNSPLHF.

The chain combines TRBV5-1 with TRBJ2-3, with TRBD1 matching over 8 bases. The CDR3 has 17 amino acids. Trimming at V came to 0 bases and at J to 0 bases, leaving 6 bases not matched to a gene. Germline CDR1 is SGHRS and CDR2 is YFSETQ. Here the CDR3 DNA reads TGCGCCAGCAGCTTGGGACAGGGGCCCCTTAGCACAGATACGCAGTATTTT. It encodes CASSLGQGPLSTDTQYF. Looking up the rest from reference TRBV5-1 and TRBJ2-3 gives the full variable domain: KAGVTQTPRYLIKTRGQQVTLSCSPISGHRSVSWYQQTPGQGLQFLFEYFSETQRNKGNFPGRFSGRQFSNSRSEMNVSTLELGDSALYLCASSLGQGPLSTDTQYFGPGTRLTVL.

V and J are TRBV6-4 and TRBJ1-5; unclear D gene. Looked up from germline, CDR1 is MRHNA and CDR2 is SNTAGT. V was shortened by 3 bases and J by 5 bases, with 11 bases between the two germline ends. The CDR3 totals 14 residues. The CDR3 reads CASSDPDPDQPQHF. As DNA, the CDR3 is TGTGCCAGCAGTGATCCCGACCCGGATCAGCCCCAGCATTTT.

The chain employs TRBV7-2 and TRBJ2-5; D perhaps matches TRBD2 (7 bases). Germline CDR1 SGHTA, CDR2 FQGNSA. The CDR3 is 15 amino acids. The V end lost 1 base, the J end lost 5 bases, and 14 bases lay between the germline ends. The CDR3 DNA reads as TGTGCCAGCAGCTTAGGTGGGGGGGCTCAGGAGACCCAGTACTTC. Amino acids: CASSLGGGAQETQYF. Looking up the rest from reference TRBV7-2 and TRBJ2-5 gives the full variable domain: GAGVSQSPSNKVTEKGKDVELRCDPISGHTALYWYRQSLGQGLEFLIYFQGNSAPDKSGLPSDRFSAERTGGSVSTLTIQRTQQEDSAVYLCASSLGGGAQETQYFGPGTRLLVL.

The genes are TRBV4-3 and TRBJ2-2; 8 bases map to TRBD2. The CDR3 loop spans 16 amino acids. Trimming cost V 2 bases and J 7 bases; bases outside gene matches: 9. CDR1 and CDR2 from the germline V gene are LGHNA and YSLEER. The CDR3 region is CASSQTSGGDGGELFF. The DNA of the CDR3 is TGCGCCAGCAGCCAAACCTCCGGGGGGGACGGCGGGGAGCTGTTTTTT.

The V and J genes are TRBV5-6 and TRBJ2-1; D is uncertain. Germline CDR1 and CDR2: SGHDT and YYEEEE. V was clipped by 0 bases and J by 3 bases, with 4 bases between them. This CDR3 region has 13 residues. The CDR3 coding sequence is TGTGCCAGCAGCTTGGGTGACTACAATGAGCAGTTCTTC. Amino acids: CASSLGDYNEQFF.

This rearrangement joins TRBV10-3 to TRBJ1-1; TRBD1 might be the D (5 bases). This CDR3 spans 16 amino acids. V was clipped by 0 bases and J by 2 bases, with 13 bases between them. Germline CDR1 reads ENHRY; CDR2 reads SYGVKD. As DNA, the CDR3 is TGTGCCATCAGTGAGTCGAAGTTTCAGGGTAACACTGAAGCTTTCTTT. Protein: CAISESKFQGNTEAFF.

The chain recombines TRBV27 with TRBJ2-6; a weak D match, TRBD2 (5 bases). The germline V gene encodes CDR1 MNHEY and CDR2 SMNVEV (reference sequence). The CDR3 consists of 15 residues. V was clipped by 2 bases and J by 2 bases, with 7 bases between them. The CDR3 loop is CASSLAGPGANVLTF. CDR3 bases: TGTGCCAGCAGTTTAGCGGGTCCTGGGGCCAACGTCCTGACTTTC.

The genes are TRBV28 and TRBJ2-2; no definite D call. Looked up from germline, CDR1 is MDHEN and CDR2 is SYDVKM. Trimming stripped 3 bases from V and 0 bases from J, with 8 bases between. This CDR3 region has 15 residues. As DNA, the CDR3 is TGTGCCAGCAGTTTGGCAGGTTCGAACACCGGGGAGCTGTTTTTT. It codes for CASSLAGSNTGELFF.

The gene calls are TRBV28 and TRBJ1-2; perhaps TRBD1 as D (5 bases). The CDR3 totals 12 residues. V was pared by 5 bases and J by 1 base, with 5 bases between. CDR1 and CDR2 (germline): MDHEN, SYDVKM. In DNA form, the CDR3 reads TGTGCCAGCAGTGACAGTAACTATGGCTACACCTTC. Protein: CASSDSNYGYTF.

CDR3: CASSPHKTVSYEQYF. The CDR3, as DNA: TGTGCCAGCAGTCCCCACAAGACAGTCTCCTACGAGCAGTACTTC. This rearrangement joins TRBV27 to TRBJ2-7; possibly TRBD1 for D (5 bases). The CDR3 covers 15 residues. Per the germline V gene, CDR1 is MNHEY and CDR2 is SMNVEV (reference sequence). V was trimmed by 5 bases and J by 0 bases, leaving 14 bases between them.

The chain is built from TRBV19 and TRBJ2-2; D unclear. Trimming left V 9 bases short and J 4 bases short, with 18 bases between. Germline CDR1 reads LNHDA; CDR2 reads SQIVND (reference sequence). This CDR3 has 15 residues. The CDR3 sequence is CASGVLSLTTGELFF. CDR3 DNA sequence: TGTGCCAGCGGCGTTTTAAGTCTGACCACCGGGGAGCTGTTTTTT.

The V and J genes are TRBV28 and TRBJ2-1; perhaps D is TRBD1 or TRBD2 (7 bases each). The CDR3 covers 14 residues. Germline V lookup: CDR1 MDHEN, CDR2 SYDVKM. V lost 4 bases, J lost 4 bases, and 11 bases lay in between. The CDR3 spells CASSWQGGYNEQFF. CDR3 nucleotides: TGTGCCAGCAGTTGGCAGGGGGGGTACAATGAGCAGTTCTTC.

V gene TRBV6-1 combines with J gene TRBJ1-2; tentatively, D is TRBD1 (6 bases). CDR3 length equals 15 residues. Germline values: CDR1 MNHNS, CDR2 SASEGT. The V end was cut by 2 bases, the J end by 2 bases, with 12 bases between. Written as DNA, the CDR3 is TGTGCCAGCAGTGAATTAGCAGGGGCCAACTATGGCTACACCTTC. Its translation: CASSELAGANYGYTF.

The gene calls are TRBV13 and TRBJ2-1, with 9 bases matching TRBD1. V shed 0 bases, J shed 4 bases, and the junction held 10 bases outside the gene matches. Germline V gene sequence: CDR1 PRHDT, CDR2 FYEKMQ (reference sequence). There are 18 residues in the CDR3. The CDR3 loop is CASSLGLSRGQGYNEQFF. The CDR3 bases are TGTGCCAGCAGCTTAGGCCTTAGCCGGGGACAGGGTTACAATGAGCAGTTCTTC.

This chain joins TRBV7-7 and TRBJ2-6; 9 nucleotides match TRBD1. Germline-derived CDR1 and CDR2 are SSHAT and FNYEAQ (reference sequence). V shed 2 bases, J shed 2 bases, and the junction held 7 bases outside the gene matches. The CDR3 sequence is 18 residues long. The CDR3 loop is CASSLIDRGSPGANVLTF. CDR3 DNA sequence: TGTGCCAGCAGCTTAATCGACAGGGGGTCTCCTGGGGCCAACGTCCTGACTTTC.